This TCR beta chain is from a study of T cells in Graves' hyperthyroidism and ophthalmopathy. The length of the CDR3 is 16 residues. Germline V gene sequence: CDR1 SGHNT, CDR2 YENEEA. V dropped 7 bases and J dropped 3 bases, with 18 bases sitting between them. Many counts were recorded for this clonotype. Its target is unknown. The CDR3 regions of TCR beta were amplified from RNA transcripts. The primer set for the first-round RT-PCR of the TCR CDR3 was HTBI. MiXCR, applied by TCRdb to the multiplex PCR reads, yields one record per CDR3 protein. The sample has about 410,000 distinct CDR3 sequences; roughly 15% are singletons. General observations from the study: Most clonotypes that expanded in the thyroid above 0.001 also showed up in blood.

The chain carries TRBV11-3 and TRBJ2-2, with D possibly TRBD1 on 7 matching bases. The source of this sequence is a man aged 18 to 30 with Graves' ophthalmopathy. Sequencing was performed on blood. CDR3 sequence: CASTPGRQGDTGELFF. The CDR3 nucleotides read TGTGCCAGCACCCCGGGGAGGCAGGGGGACACCGGGGAGCTGTTTTTT.